Listed below are T cell receptor beta chains from one sample, sequenced in a study of OX40 agonist ivuxolimab in advanced cancers. The assay was immunoSEQ multiplex PCR, and TCRdb's table has in-frame clones only and misses some. Altogether tens of thousands of clones are present, about 70% being singletons, with the ten largest covering less than 15%. Material: CD4+ or CD8+ T cells sorted from blood, obtained in a trial of the OX40 agonist ivuxolimab. These receptors all come from an adult with an advanced solid tumor such as melanoma, head and neck, liver or kidney cancer. The CDR3 runs from the conserved cysteine through the conserved F or W. D genes are given only for firm matches. Where a row states a size, it is once, few, many or the class of an expanded clone; other rows omit it.

d_call j_call v_call clone_size cdr3_aa cdr3_nt
NA TRBJ1-1 TRBV9 medium-sized CASSVSGGLNTEAFF TGTGCCAGCAGCGTATCTGGGGGGTTGAACACTGAAGCTTTCTTT
NA TRBJ1-5 TRBV6-5 NA CASSYEKGWQPQHF TGTGCCAGCAGTTACGAAAAGGGCTGGCAGCCCCAGCATTTT
NA TRBJ1-3 TRBV7-6 NA CASSLALGSGNTIYF TGTGCCAGCAGCCTAGCGCTCGGCTCTGGAAACACCATATATTTT
TRBD2 TRBJ2-3 TRBV5-4 once CASSFLAGVKDTQYF TGTGCCAGCAGCTTTCTAGCGGGGGTAAAAGATACGCAGTATTTT
NA TRBJ2-7 TRBV15 NA CATSISPSSYEQYF TGTGCCACCAGCATCTCCCCTAGCTCCTACGAGCAGTACTTC
NA TRBJ2-5 TRBV14 NA CASSQVNRPLWEQYF TGTGCCAGCAGCCAAGTAAACAGACCCCTGTGGGAGCAGTACTTC
NA TRBJ1-5 TRBV19 NA CASSKQGPQPQHF TGTGCCAGTAGTAAACAGGGCCCTCAGCCCCAGCATTTT
NA TRBJ2-7 TRBV11-2 NA CASSLVREQYF TGTGCCAGCAGCTTAGTTAGAGAGCAGTACTTC
NA TRBJ2-6 TRBV5-1 few CASSYKTAGANVLTF TGCGCCAGCAGCTATAAAACGGCTGGGGCCAACGTCCTGACTTTC
TRBD2 TRBJ2-1 TRBV7-9 NA CASSPRGEAGYYNEQFF TGTGCCAGCAGCCCCCGGGGTGAAGCGGGGTATTACAATGAGCAGTTCTTC
TRBD2 TRBJ2-1 TRBV27 NA CASTAGGYMTLSYNEQFF TGTGCCAGCACAGCGGGAGGGTACATGACTTTGTCCTACAATGAGCAGTTCTTC
NA TRBJ2-2 TRBV7-2 NA CASSLGGDTGELFF TGTGCCAGCAGCTTGGGCGGGGATACCGGGGAGCTGTTTTTT
TRBD2 TRBJ2-1 TRBV11-1 NA CASSLASGSSYNEQFF TGTGCCAGCAGCCTAGCTAGCGGGTCCTCCTACAATGAGCAGTTCTTC
NA TRBJ1-1 TRBV2 few CASSWDNEAFF TGTGCCAGCAGTTGGGACAATGAAGCTTTCTTT
TRBD2 TRBJ2-7 TRBV19 NA CASRPGGGGYEQYF TGTGCCAGTAGGCCCGGGGGGGGCGGCTACGAGCAGTACTTC
NA TRBJ1-2 TRBV4-1 NA CASSQGGGRGDYGYTF TGCGCCAGCAGCCAAGGGGGGGGCAGGGGAGACTATGGCTACACCTTC
TRBD2 TRBJ2-1 TRBV9 NA CASSVEASGNNEQFF TGTGCCAGCAGCGTAGAGGCTAGCGGGAACAATGAGCAGTTCTTC
TRBD2 TRBJ2-2 TRBV6-5 few CASSYGGGWTGELFF TGTGCCAGCAGTTACGGCGGGGGTTGGACCGGGGAGCTGTTTTTT
TRBD1 TRBJ1-3 TRBV7-9 NA CASSSDRVTGNTIYF TGTGCCAGCAGCTCGGACAGGGTCACTGGAAACACCATATATTTT